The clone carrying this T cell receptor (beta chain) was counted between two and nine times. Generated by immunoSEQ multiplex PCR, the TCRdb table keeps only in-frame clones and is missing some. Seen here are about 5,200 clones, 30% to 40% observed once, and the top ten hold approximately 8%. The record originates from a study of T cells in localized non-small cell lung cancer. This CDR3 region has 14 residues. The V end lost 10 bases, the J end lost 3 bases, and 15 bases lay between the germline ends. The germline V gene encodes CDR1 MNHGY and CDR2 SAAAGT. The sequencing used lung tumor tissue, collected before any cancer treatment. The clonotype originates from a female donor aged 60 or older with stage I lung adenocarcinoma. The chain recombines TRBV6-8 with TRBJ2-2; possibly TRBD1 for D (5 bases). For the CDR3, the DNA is TGTGCCATCAAGGGGTTCAAGCACACCGGGGAGCTGTTTTTT. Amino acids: CAIKGFKHTGELFF.